Reported below is one TCR delta chain. Its cognate antigen has yet to be identified. Nothing much larger sits one base from this clone, and base qualities are not available. This entry belongs to a study of Vδ1+ human thymocytes (dated by TCRdb to 2016 to 2019). Study-wide context: As a data resource, the study described the mRNA-level TRG and TRD CDR3 repertoires of highly purified Vdelta1+ thymocytes obtained from young children. Validation of the multiplex-based CDR3 amplicon strategy against 5'RACE-based CDR3 amplicon generation methods had been performed previously.

The CDR3 goes from the cysteine to the phenylalanine over 18 residues. Only the CDR3 part of the read is kept: 54 bases, read in frame from the first base. V is shortened by 0 bases, J by 0 bases, and the region joining them spans 17 bases. For CDR1 and CDR2, the germline V gene lists TSWWSYY and QGS. General conclusions and limits of the study: Many TRG clonotypes were found to be shared between donors (up to about 7x10^3), whereas TRD repertoires were found to be essentially private (max 116 shared). Because no clustering by age or sex was observed, donors were not stratified by these variables in the analyses. Thymic TRG and TRD repertoires appeared highly polyclonal with Gaussian CDR3 length distributions, unlike oligoclonal peripheral blood repertoires. Although sort purity was high, roughly a fifth of thymic TRD sequences were Vdelta2 (with a few Vdelta3), in contrast to the peripheral blood Vdelta1+ controls. The authors advised highly purified populations and single-cell validation, since unexpected Vdelta2 sequences could cause misinterpretation of bulk repertoire data.

Thymic samples were depleted of alphabeta T cells, then CD3+ TCRVdelta1+ TCRVdelta2- thymocytes were FACS-sorted. A purity of roughly 97% to 99.6% was achieved for sorted Vdelta1+ thymocytes. Thymic specimens were obtained from 8 paediatric patients, aged from 5 days to 15 months, who were undergoing corrective cardiac surgery. After the thymic tissue was dispersed, mononuclear cells were isolated using a Histopaque-1077 density gradient. The staining antibodies were anti-TCRVdelta1 clone TS8.2, anti-TCRVdelta2 clone B6, anti-CD3 clone HIT3a and anti-TCRalphabeta clone IP26. RNA was isolated using the RNeasy mini kit, and reverse transcription was performed with Superscript III. CDR3 amplicons were produced by multiplex PCR using pooled V-gene forward primers and a constant-region reverse primer with Illumina adaptor overhangs. After gel purification, amplicons were indexed with Nextera index primers over about 8 extra PCR cycles and were then purified with AMPure XP beads. The libraries were sequenced on an Illumina MiSeq using paired-end 250 bp reads, dual indexing and a 20% PhiX spike-in. The study's own analysis went as follows. Read quality was checked with FastQC, and TRG read pairs were merged using ea-utils fastq-join. IMGT/HighV-QUEST was used to annotate sequences, retaining only productive sequences with an unambiguous V-gene assignment, and each clonotype was defined by an identical CDR3 sequence. VDJtools 1.1.1, tcR 2.2.3, Treemap and vegan Shannon diversity in R 3.4.4 were used for downstream analysis. Via CATT, TCRdb reprocessed the public reads, and rows with identical DNA were then joined. In this record, the V and J calls reflect TCRdb's handling and not the investigators' own analysis. Within this sample are roughly 56,000 delta-chain clones, with about 15% of them counted one time only. Over 0.35% of the sample goes to the ten largest clones.

This chain joins TRDV1 to TRDJ1, with TRDD3 perhaps the D gene, on 5 matching bases. The receptor's source is a girl less than two years old who had congenital heart surgery. Sequenced input: Vdelta1+ gamma-delta thymocytes from the thymus. The cell subset or site label here, explained by the study, means: FACS-sorted CD3+ TCRalphabeta- TCRVdelta1+ TCRVdelta2- thymocytes. The CDR3 region has the sequence CALGELYLLGLDTDKLIF. The bases read TGTGCTCTTGGGGAACTGTACCTCCTGGGTTTGGACACCGATAAACTCATCTTT.